The 28 T cell receptor beta chains in this list originate from one sample, sequenced in a study of T cells after yellow fever vaccination. TCRdb re-called the 5' RACE reads through MiXCR, storing one row per CDR3 protein. The profile shows around 340,000 distinct CDR3 sequences, 12% of them singletons. Source: CD4+ T cells sorted from PBMCs, taken 15 days after the yellow fever booster vaccination. These receptors originate from a man between 18 and 35 years old who received the YFV17D yellow fever vaccine.

This clonotype was seen more than once but under ten times. V and J are TRBV3-1 and TRBJ2-3; 13 bases fit TRBD2. The germline V gene has CDR1 LGHDT and CDR2 YNNKEL (reference sequence). This CDR3 region has 17 residues. After removal of 3 bases from V and 2 bases from J, the junction contained 5 bases not matched to a gene. The CDR3 sequence is CASSQDGLAGATDTQYF. The CDR3 nucleotides are TGTGCCAGCAGCCAGGACGGACTAGCGGGGGCCACAGATACGCAGTATTTT.

This clonotype came up a few times. The V and J genes are TRBV7-6 and TRBJ2-3, with 7 bases identical to TRBD2. Unmatched junction bases numbered 10, after V lost 5 bases and J lost 2 bases. The CDR3 is made up of 16 amino acids. CDR1 and CDR2 from the germline V gene are SGHVS and FNYEAQ. The CDR3 DNA reads TGTGCCAGCAGCATAAGCGGGGCGCATGTCACAGATACGCAGTATTTT. The encoded protein is CASSISGAHVTDTQYF.

This clonotype was found a few times. The J gene is TRBJ2-7, the V gene TRBV12-3 or TRBV12-4; 7 nucleotides align to TRBD2. Trimming took 5 bases from V and 2 from J; bases not matched to a gene: 9. The CDR3 is made up of 15 amino acids. The CDR3 sequence: CASSHRGVDPYEQYF. The CDR3 nucleotides read TGTGCCAGCAGTCATCGGGGGGTAGATCCCTACGAGCAGTACTTC.

This clonotype was found a few times. V gene TRBV6-5 combines with J gene TRBJ2-3; tentative D call: TRBD2 (5 bases). CDR1 and CDR2 (germline): MNHEY, SVGAGI. Trimming removed 0 bases from V and 4 bases from J, with 8 bases in between. CDR3 length equals 14 residues. The CDR3 coding sequence is TGTGCCAGCAGTTACTCGAAGGGAGCAGATACGCAGTATTTT. Translating gives CASSYSKGADTQYF.

The chain uses TRBV27 and TRBJ2-3; 8 bases map to TRBD2. The CDR3 extends over 15 amino acids. Germline V gene lookup returns CDR1 MNHEY and CDR2 SMNVEV (reference sequence). The trim removed 5 bases at V and 4 bases at J, leaving 8 bases unmatched. CDR3 protein: CASSPLGGGSDTQYF. DNA for the CDR3: TGTGCCAGCAGTCCGCTCGGGGGGGGGTCAGATACGCAGTATTTT.

The V call is TRBV5-1, the J call TRBJ2-3; the match to TRBD2 covers 11 bases. This CDR3 has 14 residues. V was pared by 5 bases and J by 7 bases, with 6 bases of the junction left unmatched. The germline V gene encodes CDR1 SGHRS and CDR2 YFSETQ. The CDR3 nucleotides are TGCGCCAGCAGACTAGCGGGGGAGCAACATACGCAGTATTTT. Protein product: CASRLAGEQHTQYF.

This chain links TRBV7-3 with TRBJ1-6; no clear D. The CDR3 consists of 14 residues. The germline V gene encodes CDR1 SGHTA and CDR2 FQGTGA. The ends were cut back, 4 bases at V and 5 bases at J, with 9 bases in the middle. CDR3 amino acids: CASSSDKHNSPLHF. For the CDR3, the DNA is TGTGCCAGCAGCTCCGACAAGCATAATTCACCCCTCCACTTT.

This clonotype appeared a few times. This chain uses TRBV5-1 with TRBJ2-5; D is undetermined. This CDR3 is built from 12 residues. Trimming shortened V by 4 bases and J by 4 bases, and 8 bases separated the two germline ends. Germline CDR1 is SGHRS and CDR2 is YFSETQ. The CDR3 nucleotides are TGCGCCAGCAGCGCCTCAAGAGAGACCCAGTACTTC. It codes for CASSASRETQYF.

This clonotype has only a few counts. The J gene is TRBJ1-1, the V gene TRBV12-3 or TRBV12-4, with D perhaps TRBD1 (6 bases). CDR3 size: 15 residues. Trimming removed 5 bases at V and 5 bases at J, with 18 bases between. CDR3 DNA sequence: TGTGCCAGCAGTCGGGTACAGGGTGTTGGAACTGAAGCTTTCTTT. This sequence encodes CASSRVQGVGTEAFF.

This clonotype occurred a few times. The rearrangement links TRBV28 to TRBJ2-3, with 10 bases aligning to TRBD2. V was clipped by 1 base and J by 14 bases; unmatched bases: 9. Germline CDR1 is MDHEN and CDR2 is SYDVKM. The CDR3 length is 14 residues. In DNA, the CDR3 is TGTGCCAGCAGTTTATCAGGGCTAGCGGGGGAGGGGTATTTT. This gives the protein CASSLSGLAGEGYF.

About this clonotype: The final CDR3 position lacks the conserved phenylalanine or tryptophan, pointing to a likely read error. No DNA is shown, since the ends of the CDR3 on it are uncertain; the CDR3 is the one TCRdb lists. The J gene is TRBJ1-5, the V gene TRBV27; TRBD1 is taken as the D call from the table, unchecked against the DNA. The CDR3 extends over 14 residues, inclusive of both ends. From germline, CDR1 is MNHEY and CDR2 SMNVEV (reference sequence). The CDR3 protein is CASSPRENGQGLPP.

The chain links TRBV4-3 to TRBJ1-3; the D is unclear. V lost 0 bases and J lost 0, with 9 bases in between. The germline CDR1 and CDR2 sequences are LGHNA and YSLEER. The CDR3 has 16 amino acids. In DNA form, the CDR3 reads TGCGCCAGCAGCCAAGACGCCACCTCCTCTGGAAACACCATATATTTT. Translated: CASSQDATSSGNTIYF.

The rearrangement joins TRBV7-9 to TRBJ1-2, with 9 bases matching TRBD1. Germline V gives CDR1 SEHNR, CDR2 FQNEAQ (reference sequence). V shed 5 bases, J shed 5 bases, and the junction held 9 bases outside the gene matches. The CDR3 length is 15 residues. CDR3 nucleotides: TGTGCCAGCAGCAACTCACAGGGGGCGACTTATGGCTACACCTTC. Its translation is CASSNSQGATYGYTF.

The gene calls are TRBV7-9 and TRBJ1-2; D is ambiguous. The CDR3 sequence is 13 residues long. V was trimmed by 6 bases and J by 8 bases, leaving 16 bases between them. Per germline, CDR1 SEHNR and CDR2 FQNEAQ (reference sequence). This chain's CDR3 is CASSPPRALGYTF. The CDR3, as DNA: TGTGCCAGCAGTCCCCCGCGGGCTCTGGGCTACACCTTC.

Only a few counts were recorded for this clonotype. The chain couples TRBV10-3 to TRBJ1-2; 7 nucleotides match TRBD1. J was trimmed by 8 bases and V by 6 bases; bases with no gene match: 6. The CDR3 has 12 amino acids. The germline gives CDR1 ENHRY, CDR2 SYGVKD. As DNA, the CDR3 is TGTGCCATCAGACCGACAGGGCAGGGCTACACCTTC. Its translation is CAIRPTGQGYTF.

CDR3 protein: CAISGTGDTGELFF. Written as DNA, the CDR3 is TGTGCCATCTCCGGGACAGGGGACACCGGGGAGCTGTTTTTT. This chain connects TRBV10-3 to TRBJ2-2; TRBD1 matches at 10 bases. Per germline, CDR1 ENHRY and CDR2 SYGVKD. CDR3 length: 14 amino acids. The V segment lost 8 bases and the J segment 3 bases; nucleotides outside the gene matches: 3.

This clonotype was seen more than once but under ten times. The chain carries TRBV5-6 and TRBJ1-2, with a weak D call TRBD1 (5 bases). V was clipped by 4 bases and J by 2 bases, with 9 bases between them. The CDR3 consists of 13 residues. Germline V gene lookup returns CDR1 SGHDT and CDR2 YYEEEE. The CDR3 coding sequence is TGTGCCAGCAGCCCTGGGACCAACTATGGCTACACCTTC. It codes for CASSPGTNYGYTF.

The table lists this clonotype with many counts. CDR3 protein: CSAYAQSGAERAPLHF. CDR3 sequence (DNA): TGCAGTGCATACGCCCAGAGTGGGGCCGAGAGGGCACCCCTCCACTTT. The V and J genes are TRBV20-1 and TRBJ1-6, with D possibly being TRBD1 (5 bases). Germline values: CDR1 DFQATT, CDR2 SNEGSKA (reference sequence). This CDR3 has 16 residues. The V end lost 6 bases, the J end lost 11 bases, and 26 bases lay between the germline ends.

This clonotype was recorded at least ten times. This chain uses TRBV9 with TRBJ2-1; D is undetermined. CDR1 is SGDLS, CDR2 YYNGEE, per germline. The CDR3 sequence is 15 residues long. V was shortened by 0 bases and J by 5 bases, with 12 bases between the two germline ends. CDR3 sequence: CASSVGSMGNNEQFF. CDR3 coding DNA: TGTGCCAGCAGCGTAGGTTCGATGGGGAACAATGAGCAGTTCTTC.

This clonotype turned up a few times. This chain joins TRBV6-5 and TRBJ1-6; D is possibly TRBD1 (5 bases). CDR3 size: 14 residues. The germline gives CDR1 MNHEY, CDR2 SVGAGI. V lost 8 bases and J lost 4, with 12 bases in between. The CDR3: CASRMGGYNSPLHF. CDR3 DNA: TGTGCCAGCCGGATGGGGGGATATAATTCACCCCTCCACTTT.

This clonotype has ten or more counts. The V call is TRBV24-1, the J call TRBJ2-5; 8 nucleotides line up with TRBD1. Germline values: CDR1 KGHDR, CDR2 SFDVKD. After removal of 4 bases from V and 4 bases from J, the junction contained 10 bases not matched to a gene. The CDR3 loop spans 16 amino acids. The CDR3 DNA follows: TGTGCCACCAGTGACCCTGATTGGACAGGGACAGAGACCCAGTACTTC. This encodes CATSDPDWTGTETQYF.

This clonotype was counted between two and nine times. The chain recombines TRBV7-9 with TRBJ1-3; 11 bases agree with TRBD1. V lost 4 bases, J lost 4 bases, and 15 bases stayed unmatched. Germline values: CDR1 SEHNR, CDR2 FQNEAQ (reference sequence). The length of the CDR3 is 19 residues. The CDR3: CASSSFKRTGGFFGNTIYF. In DNA, the CDR3 is TGTGCCAGCAGCTCATTTAAGCGGACAGGGGGCTTCTTCGGAAACACCATATATTTT.

V usage is TRBV20-1 and J usage is TRBJ2-5; 8 nucleotides agree with TRBD2. This CDR3 has 13 residues. The junction had 6 bases not matched to a gene; V was cut back by 0 bases and J by 9 bases. From germline, CDR1 is DFQATT and CDR2 SNEGSKA (reference sequence). The CDR3 DNA sequence: TGCAGTGCTAGAGATCCAGCGGGGGTAGCCCAGTACTTC. Protein product: CSARDPAGVAQYF.

In this sample, this clonotype turned up many times. The CDR3 loop is CASSVPGTDTQYF. CDR3 nucleotides: TGTGCCAGCAGTGTCCCAGGCACAGATACGCAGTATTTT. This chain links TRBV27 with TRBJ2-3; D not resolved. Between the trimmed V and J ends, which lost 5 bases and 1 base, there was a span of 7 bases. The CDR3 extends over 13 amino acids. Per germline, CDR1 MNHEY and CDR2 SMNVEV (reference sequence).

The chain joins TRBV7-2 to TRBJ1-3; 7 nucleotides agree with TRBD1. The CDR3 spans 14 residues. Germline assignment: CDR1 SGHTA and CDR2 FQGNSA. With 1 base clipped from V and 5 bases from J, the junction kept 2 bases outside the gene matches. The CDR3 here is CASSLDRGRNTIYF. CDR3 sequence (DNA): TGTGCCAGCAGCTTAGACAGGGGCCGAAACACCATATATTTT.

The chain carries TRBV20-1 and TRBJ2-1; D uncertain. This CDR3 is built from 10 residues. Between the trimmed V and J ends, which lost 6 bases and 9 bases, there was a span of 9 bases. CDR1 is DFQATT and CDR2 is SNEGSKA in the germline V gene (reference sequence). CDR3 in DNA: TGCAGTGCCAACCTGGGTGAGCAGTTCTTC. It yields the protein CSANLGEQFF.

The J gene is TRBJ2-5, the V gene TRBV12-3 or TRBV12-4, with D unresolved. With 2 bases removed from V and 5 bases from J, the gap between germline ends came to 6 bases. This CDR3 region has 12 residues. CDR3 loop: CASSLTPETQYF. The CDR3 DNA sequence: TGTGCCAGCAGTTTAACTCCGGAGACCCAGTACTTC.

The chain combines TRBV20-1 with TRBJ2-4, with D perhaps TRBD2 (6 bases). CDR1 DFQATT and CDR2 SNEGSKA come from the germline V gene (reference sequence). Trimming pared 5 bases from V and 8 bases from J, leaving 22 bases between. CDR3 length: 15 residues. CDR3 in amino acids: CSAGELLGTLYIQYF. The CDR3 DNA reads as TGCAGTGCTGGGGAGTTACTAGGGACTCTCTACATTCAGTACTTC.